This T cell receptor (beta chain) was sequenced during a study of shared clonotypes between healthy human individuals. For the study at large: CD4 naive and memory got three plates each, CD8 naive two, CD8 memory one.

Naive CD45RA+ and memory CD45RA-negative subsets were split from CD4+ cells. In regard to this clone: The identical CDR3 is also encoded by other nucleotide sequences in the sample.

The data were produced by immunoSEQ multiplex PCR, yet TCRdb's version contains in-frame clones alone and is incomplete. Among around 700,000 clones listed, more than 70% were seen once. V was clipped by 6 bases and J by 1 base, with 6 bases between them. CDR1 is MDHEN and CDR2 is SYDVKM in the germline V gene. This CDR3 contains 12 residues. Sequencing was performed on memory CD4+ T cells sorted from blood. Subset indicated: CD45RA-negative fraction. The gene calls are TRBV28 and TRBJ1-2; D remains ambiguous. The sequence was collected from a woman under 40 in good health. In nucleotides, the CDR3 is TGTGCCAGCAGCCCCCATAACTATGGCTACACCTTC. Residues: CASSPHNYGYTF.